Within the sample, the clone carrying this T cell receptor (beta chain) is medium-sized. Its target is unknown. In the authors' methods: CDR3 was compared across clinicopathological groups, and the resulting differences were used to build a distant-metastasis classifier for papillary thyroid cancer. Via MiXCR, TCRdb re-called the PCR reads. The V and J calls and clone size come from TCRdb's table, not from the authors' own analysis. The table records about 15,000 clones, approximately 19% of them present only once. No treatment had been given to any patient before thyroid surgery. The junction had 21 bases not matched to a gene; V was cut back by 4 bases and J by 6 bases. The V gene's germline CDR1 is DFQATT and CDR2 SNEGSKA (reference sequence). CDR3 length equals 17 residues. This sample was taken from a study of metastatic and nonmetastatic thyroid tumors. For the study at large: Repertoire data that came from the blood and tumor or nodule tissue of malignant and benign thyroid patients were compared.

Whole-study findings and limits: In both blood and tumor samples, TCR beta diversity was reported significantly higher for malignant than benign nodules.

Sequencing was done on a sample of blood. V usage is TRBV20-1 and J usage is TRBJ2-7; 7 bases line up with TRBD1. The clonotype was recovered from a female donor with papillary thyroid cancer or a benign thyroid nodule (not recorded which). Some clones in this sample may be carry-over from other donors' samples. CDR3 region: CSATIARLQGYSGEQYF. CDR3 nucleotides: TGCAGTGCTACCATTGCTCGTCTACAGGGGTATTCGGGCGAGCAGTACTTC.